What follows are 14 T cell receptor beta chains derived from one specimen sequenced in a study of CXCR3-negative and CXCR3-positive naive CD8 T cells (dated by TCRdb to between 2017 and 2020). Summary of the overall study and its limitations: TRB CDR3s from CXCR3-positive naive cells showed higher hydrophobicity (lower Kidera factor 4), lower energy, and higher strength and volume indices than CXCR3-negative naive cells.

Antigens for these TCRs are unknown. The instrument was a NextSeq 550. The Human TCR Profiling Kit (MiLaboratory) was used to prepare UMI-labeled 5' RACE TRB cDNA libraries. After TCRdb reprocessed the reads, each CDR3 protein sequence was kept as one row, without DNA. This sample's records show approximately 90,000 distinct CDR3 sequences. Around 0.51% of the sample rests with the top ten. The specimen was naive CXCR3+ CD8+ T cells from blood. The sample's cell subset or site label, in plain terms: CD45RO-CCR7+CD27+CD95- naive CD8+ T cells expressing CXCR3 (TNR3+). Receptors were obtained from a human donor in good health. Some clones in this sample may be carry-over from other donors' samples.

The chain employs TRBV21-1 and TRBJ2-7; TCRdb's D call, TRBD1, is unchecked because there is no DNA. TRBV21-1 is annotated as a pseudogene. This CDR3 contains 15 residues. The CDR3 is CASSTGQGGLKEQYF.

This chain links TRBV13 with TRBJ2-7; TCRdb gives TRBD1 as the D gene, but with no DNA this cannot be confirmed. Per germline, CDR1 PRHDT and CDR2 FYEKMQ (reference sequence). This CDR3 is built from 14 residues. CDR3 sequence reads: CASSSPGQDVEQYF.

The chain links TRBV6-2 or TRBV6-3 to TRBJ2-5; TCRdb selects TRBD1, and the lack of DNA leaves this call unchecked. Germline lookup yields CDR1 MNHEY and CDR2 SVGEGT. CDR3 length equals 13 residues. The CDR3: CASSPGEWETQYF.

The rearrangement links TRBV6-4 to TRBJ1-2; TCRdb selects TRBD1, and the lack of DNA leaves this call unchecked. The CDR3 is 13 residues long. Germline lookup yields CDR1 MRHNA and CDR2 SNTAGT. CDR3 residues: CASRDTTGFGYTF.

The rearrangement links TRBV5-1 to TRBJ1-4; TCRdb calls TRBD1, which cannot be checked without DNA. The CDR3 has 15 amino acids. CDR1 is SGHRS, CDR2 YFSETQ, per germline. CDR3 protein: CASSLRTGENEKLFF.

V gene TRBV7-6 combines with J gene TRBJ1-1; as DNA is missing, the TRBD1 call by TCRdb cannot be tested. Per the germline V gene, CDR1 is SGHVS and CDR2 is FNYEAQ. There are 15 residues in the CDR3. CDR3 residues: CASSPQQGMNTEAFF.

The chain uses TRBV11-2 and TRBJ2-2. In germline, CDR1 is SGHAT, CDR2 FQNNGV. The CDR3 runs 16 residues. CDR3 sequence reads: CASLEGRVANTGELFF. The variable domain in full, completed from reference TRBV11-2 and TRBJ2-2, reads EAGVAQSPRYKIIEKRQSVAFWCNPISGHATLYWYQQILGQGPKLLIQFQNNGVVDDSQLPKDRFSAERLKGVDSTLKIQPAKLEDSAVYLCASLEGRVANTGELFFGEGSRLTVL.

The chain joins TRBV4-1 to TRBJ2-1. The CDR3 runs to 15 residues. Germline V gene data show CDR1 as MGHRA and CDR2 as YSYEKL. The CDR3 here is CASSPDISPYNEQFF.

This CDR3 is CASSQDYPGPDTQYF. The chain uses TRBV4-2 and TRBJ2-3; TCRdb's assignment of TRBD1 cannot be checked, as there is no DNA. Germline V gene sequence: CDR1 LGHNA, CDR2 YNFKEQ. This CDR3 is 15 amino acids long.

The chain carries TRBV2 and TRBJ2-7; TCRdb returns TRBD2, unconfirmable since there is no DNA. The CDR3 runs 16 residues. Germline loops: CDR1 SNHLY, CDR2 FYNNEI. The CDR3 spells CASSEFQREAAYEQYF.

This chain joins TRBV29-1 and TRBJ2-5; no DNA is available, so the TRBD2 call from TCRdb remains unchecked. The CDR3 totals 12 residues. Germline lookup yields CDR1 SQVTM and CDR2 ANQGSEA. This chain's CDR3 is CSVGGPKETQYF. Full variable domain (rest looked up from reference TRBV29-1 and TRBJ2-5): SAVISQKPSRDICQRGTSLTIQCQVDSQVTMMFWYRQQPGQSLTLIATANQGSEATYESGFVIDKFPISRPNLTFSTLTVSNMSPEDSSIYLCSVGGPKETQYFGPGTRLLVL.

This chain connects TRBV4-1 to TRBJ1-1; the D gene TCRdb calls, TRBD1, cannot be checked with no DNA. Looked up from germline, CDR1 is MGHRA and CDR2 is YSYEKL. This CDR3 comprises 14 residues. The CDR3 loop is CASSPGGENTEAFF.

The chain joins TRBV29-1 to TRBJ2-3. Germline lookup yields CDR1 SQVTM and CDR2 ANQGSEA. This CDR3 has 11 residues. This CDR3 is CSVEIEITQYF.

This chain connects TRBV28 to TRBJ2-7; without DNA, the TCRdb call of TRBD1 cannot be checked. This CDR3 region has 13 residues. CDR1 is MDHEN, CDR2 SYDVKM, per germline. The CDR3 spells CASSSPSSYEQYF.